The source of this TCR beta chain is a study of glioma-infiltrating T cells after dendritic cell vaccination. Looking at the study overall: Patients had newly diagnosed or recurrent glioblastoma and received dendritic cell vaccines. Treatment, given 2003 to 2012, was autologous tumor lysate-pulsed dendritic cell vaccination.

Germline values: CDR1 SGHRS, CDR2 YFSETQ. The CDR3 sequence is 14 residues long. V was cut by 5 bases and J by 3 bases, with 14 bases left in between. Only in-frame clones appear in the TCRdb table, and some are missing; sequencing was by immunoSEQ multiplex PCR. The sample yields about 73,000 clones, almost 85% seen once. The source material was blood, sampled before dendritic cell vaccination. The TCR originated in a human donor with glioblastoma. V and J are TRBV5-1 and TRBJ2-5; D is undetermined. This CDR3 is CASSSSLGKETQYF. The CDR3 nucleotides are TGCGCCAGCAGTTCCAGTCTGGGCAAAGAGACCCAGTACTTC.